The 10 T cell receptor beta chains presented below share a single source sample, sequenced in a study of PD-1 blockade in classical Hodgkin lymphoma. Clones were sequenced by immunoSEQ multiplex PCR, and TCRdb holds only the in-frame ones, with some missing. The sample shows some 30,000 clones, about 80% of them seen only once. Indicated time point: cycle 4 day 1 (C4D1), after less than seven weeks of nivolumab. All trial patients relapsed after autologous stem cell transplantation. Specimen: peripheral blood mononuclear cells (PBMCs), collected before the fourth cycle of nivolumab. Receptors originate from a human donor with classical Hodgkin lymphoma.

The J gene is TRBJ1-5, the V gene TRBV11-2; 7 nucleotides agree with TRBD1. The length of the CDR3 is 15 residues. Looked up from germline, CDR1 is SGHAT and CDR2 is FQNNGV. V lost 3 bases to trimming and J lost 4 bases; unmatched junction nucleotides: 6. The CDR3 loop reads CASSLEWDSNQPQHF. CDR3 nucleotides: TGTGCCAGCAGCTTGGAGTGGGACAGTAATCAGCCCCAGCATTTT.

V gene TRBV4-2 combines with J gene TRBJ1-2; tentative D call: TRBD1 (6 bases). CDR1 is LGHNA, CDR2 YNFKEQ, per germline. CDR3 length: 14 residues. V lost 4 bases and J 8 bases, leaving 17 bases between the germline ends. CDR3 nucleotides: TGTGCCAGCAGCCCACAGGGAGGTCAGGAAGGCTACACCTTC. Translated: CASSPQGGQEGYTF.

The rearrangement links TRBV12-5 to TRBJ2-7; D is unresolved. The V end lost 2 bases, the J end lost 2 bases, and 10 bases lay between the germline ends. This CDR3 has 14 residues. Germline CDR1 and CDR2: LGHNT and FRNRAP. The CDR3 loop is CASGLRQETYEQYF. CDR3 nucleotides: TGTGCTAGTGGTTTGAGGCAGGAGACCTACGAGCAGTACTTC.

This sequence joins TRBV18 and TRBJ1-6; D call uncertain. V lost 2 bases, J lost 0 bases, and 11 bases lay in between. Germline-derived CDR1 and CDR2 are KGHSH and LQKENI. The CDR3 has 17 residues. DNA for the CDR3: TGTGCCAGCTCACCAAACCCCCCGGGCTCCTATAATTCACCCCTCCACTTT. This translates into CASSPNPPGSYNSPLHF.

The V call is TRBV18, the J call TRBJ2-5; 8 positions match TRBD1. Germline trimming cut 0 bases from V and 3 bases from J; bases unmatched to any gene: 9. This CDR3 is 17 amino acids long. CDR1 and CDR2 from the germline V gene are KGHSH and LQKENI. The CDR3 DNA sequence: TGTGCCAGCTCACCACCTCGAGCAGGGGGCGTTAAAGAGACCCAGTACTTC. The encoded protein is CASSPPRAGGVKETQYF.

This clone was observed once. The J gene is TRBJ1-3, the V gene TRBV4-1; D unclear. Germline CDR1 MGHRA, CDR2 YSYEKL. The V gene lost 4 bases and the J gene lost 0 bases, with 10 bases spanning the gap. CDR3 size: 15 residues. The CDR3 coding sequence is TGCGCCAGCAGCCTTAGCGTTAGCTCTGGAAACACCATATATTTT. Protein sequence: CASSLSVSSGNTIYF.

The sample holds one count of this clone. The rearrangement uses TRBV28 and TRBJ1-2, with 9 bases fitting TRBD1. This CDR3 has 14 amino acids. Looked up from germline, CDR1 is MDHEN and CDR2 is SYDVKM. Trimming removed 4 bases from V and 4 bases from J; junction bases left unmatched: 4. The CDR3 DNA reads as TGTGCCAGCAGTTCGGACAGGGGCGTCTATGGCTACACCTTC. It specifies CASSSDRGVYGYTF.

The chain uses TRBV2 and TRBJ2-6; unclear D gene. The length of the CDR3 is 16 residues. The V and J ends lost 6 bases and 0 bases respectively, with 12 bases between them. Per germline, CDR1 SNHLY and CDR2 FYNNEI. The CDR3 protein is CASRQRSDSGANVLTF. CDR3 in DNA: TGTGCCAGCAGGCAGCGTTCCGACTCTGGGGCCAACGTCCTGACTTTC. Together with reference TRBV2 and TRBJ2-6, the CDR3 gives the full variable domain: EPEVTQTPSHQVTQMGQEVILRCVPISNHLYFYWYRQILGQKVEFLVSFYNNEISEKSEIFDDQFSVERPDGSNFTLKIRSTKLEDSAMYFCASRQRSDSGANVLTFGAGSRLTVL.

The chain uses TRBV4-2 and TRBJ1-6, with D perhaps TRBD1 (5 bases). The CDR3 is made up of 13 amino acids. The V end was cut by 3 bases, the J end by 11 bases, with 11 bases between. Looked up from germline, CDR1 is LGHNA and CDR2 is YNFKEQ. The CDR3 sequence is CASSHETTAPLHF. CDR3 in DNA: TGTGCCAGCAGCCACGAGACGACAGCACCCCTCCACTTT.

The DNA for the CDR3 is TGTGCCAGCAGCTTCTTTAATTCTGGGGCCAACGTCCTGACTTTC. Amino acid sequence: CASSFFNSGANVLTF. This chain links TRBV7-2 with TRBJ2-6, with D uncertain. CDR1 and CDR2 (germline): SGHTA, FQGNSA. The CDR3 totals 15 residues. Trimming shortened V by 3 bases and J by 1 base, and 7 bases separated the two germline ends.